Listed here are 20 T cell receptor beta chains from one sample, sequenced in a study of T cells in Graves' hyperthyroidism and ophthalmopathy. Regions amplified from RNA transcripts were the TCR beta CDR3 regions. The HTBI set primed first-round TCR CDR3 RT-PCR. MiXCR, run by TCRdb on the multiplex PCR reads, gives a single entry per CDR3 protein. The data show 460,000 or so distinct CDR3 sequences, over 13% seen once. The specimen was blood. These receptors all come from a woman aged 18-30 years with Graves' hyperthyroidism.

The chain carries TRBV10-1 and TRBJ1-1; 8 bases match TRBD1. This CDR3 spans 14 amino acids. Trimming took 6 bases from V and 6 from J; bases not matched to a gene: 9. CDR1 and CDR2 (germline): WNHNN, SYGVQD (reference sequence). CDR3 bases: TGCGCCAGCAGCCCGACAGGGGAATTGGCTGAAGCTTTCTTT. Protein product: CASSPTGELAEAFF.

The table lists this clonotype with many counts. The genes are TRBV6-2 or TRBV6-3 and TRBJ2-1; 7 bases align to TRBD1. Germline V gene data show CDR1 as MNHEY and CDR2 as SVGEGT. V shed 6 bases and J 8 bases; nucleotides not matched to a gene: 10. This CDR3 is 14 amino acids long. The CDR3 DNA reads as TGTGCCAGCAGCCAGGGGGATTTGCGGGATGAGCAGTTCTTC. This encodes CASSQGDLRDEQFF.

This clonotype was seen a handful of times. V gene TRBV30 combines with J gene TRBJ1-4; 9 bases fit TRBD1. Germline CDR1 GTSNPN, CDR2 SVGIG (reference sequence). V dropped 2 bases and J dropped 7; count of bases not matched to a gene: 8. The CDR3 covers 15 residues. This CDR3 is CAWSPNRGRGEKLFF. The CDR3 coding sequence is TGTGCCTGGAGTCCGAACAGGGGGCGAGGTGAAAAACTGTTTTTT.

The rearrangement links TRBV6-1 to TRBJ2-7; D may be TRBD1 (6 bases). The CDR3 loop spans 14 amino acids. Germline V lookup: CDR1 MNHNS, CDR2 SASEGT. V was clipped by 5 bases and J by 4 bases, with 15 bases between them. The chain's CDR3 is CASSPTGRGYEQYV. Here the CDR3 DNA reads TGTGCCAGCAGTCCGACAGGAAGAGGTTACGAGCAGTACGTC.

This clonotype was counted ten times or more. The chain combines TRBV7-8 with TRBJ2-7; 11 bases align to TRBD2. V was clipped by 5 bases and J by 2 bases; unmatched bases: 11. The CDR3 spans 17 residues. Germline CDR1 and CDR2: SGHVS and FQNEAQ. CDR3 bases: TGTGCCAGCAGCATCACTAGCGGGGGTACAAGACCCTACGAGCAGTACTTC. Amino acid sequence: CASSITSGGTRPYEQYF. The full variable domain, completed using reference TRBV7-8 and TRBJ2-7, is GAGVSQSPRYKVAKRGQDVALRCDPISGHVSLFWYQQALGQGPEFLTYFQNEAQLDKSGLPSDRFFAERPEGSVSTLKIQRTQQEDSAVYLCASSITSGGTRPYEQYFGPGTRLTVT.

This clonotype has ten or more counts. For the CDR3, the DNA is TGTGCCAGCAGCCAAGATCAGCTAGCGGGAGAACCAGATACGCAGTATTTT. This translates into CASSQDQLAGEPDTQYF. The V call is TRBV3-1, the J call TRBJ2-3, with 10 bases lining up with TRBD2. The length of the CDR3 is 17 residues. The V gene end was trimmed by 0 bases and the J gene end by 4 bases; junction bases not matched to a gene: 7. CDR1 LGHDT and CDR2 YNNKEL come from the germline V gene (reference sequence).

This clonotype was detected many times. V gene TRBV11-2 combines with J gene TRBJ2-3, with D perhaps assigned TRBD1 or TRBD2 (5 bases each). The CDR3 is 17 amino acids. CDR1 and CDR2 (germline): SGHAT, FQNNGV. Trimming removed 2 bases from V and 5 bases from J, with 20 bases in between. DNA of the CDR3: TGTGCCAGCAGCTTAAAGGGTCAGGGAGTAGGAGGAGATACGCAGTATTTT. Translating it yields CASSLKGQGVGGDTQYF.

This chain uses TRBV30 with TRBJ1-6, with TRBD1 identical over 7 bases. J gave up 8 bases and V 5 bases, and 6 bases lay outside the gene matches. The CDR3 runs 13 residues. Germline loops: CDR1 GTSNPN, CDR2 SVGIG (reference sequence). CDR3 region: CAWGDSHYSPLHF. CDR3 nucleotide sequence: TGTGCCTGGGGGGACAGCCACTATTCACCCCTCCACTTT. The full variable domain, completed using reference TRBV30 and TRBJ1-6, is SQTIHQWPATLVQPVGSPLSLECTVEGTSNPNLYWYRQAAGRGLQLLFYSVGIGQISSEVPQNLSASRPQDRQFILSSKKLLLSDSGFYLCAWGDSHYSPLHFGNGTRLTVT.

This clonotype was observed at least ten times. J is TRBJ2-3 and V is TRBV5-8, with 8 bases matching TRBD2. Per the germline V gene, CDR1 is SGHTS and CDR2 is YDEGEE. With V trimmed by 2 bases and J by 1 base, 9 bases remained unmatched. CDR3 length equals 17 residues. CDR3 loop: CASSFTFGAGGTDTQYF. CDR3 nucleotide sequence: TGTGCCAGCAGCTTTACCTTTGGAGCGGGAGGCACAGATACGCAGTATTTT. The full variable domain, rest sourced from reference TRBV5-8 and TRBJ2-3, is EAGVTQSPTHLIKTRGQQATLRCSPISGHTSVYWYQQALGLGLQFLLWYDEGEERNRGNFPPRFSGRQFPNYSSELNVNALELEDSALYLCASSFTFGAGGTDTQYFGPGTRLTVL.

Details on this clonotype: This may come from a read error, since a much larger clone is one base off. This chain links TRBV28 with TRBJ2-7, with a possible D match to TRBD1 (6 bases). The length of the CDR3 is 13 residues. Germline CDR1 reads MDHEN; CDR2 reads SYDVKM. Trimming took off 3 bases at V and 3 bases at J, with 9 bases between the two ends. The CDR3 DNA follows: TGTGCCAGCAGTTTCGGACAGTTCTACGAGCAGTACTTC. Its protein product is CASSFGQFYEQYF.

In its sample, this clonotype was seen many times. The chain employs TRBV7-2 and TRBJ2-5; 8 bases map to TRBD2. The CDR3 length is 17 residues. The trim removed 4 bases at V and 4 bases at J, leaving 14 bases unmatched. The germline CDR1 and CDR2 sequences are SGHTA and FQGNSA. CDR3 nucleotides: TGTGCCAGCAGCTCGGGGGGAGCGGGAGTGGGACGAGAGACCCAGTACTTC. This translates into CASSSGGAGVGRETQYF.

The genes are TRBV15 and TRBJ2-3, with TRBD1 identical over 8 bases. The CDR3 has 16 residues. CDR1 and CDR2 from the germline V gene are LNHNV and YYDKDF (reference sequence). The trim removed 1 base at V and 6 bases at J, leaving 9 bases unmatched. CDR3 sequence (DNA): TGTGCCACCAGCAGAGTAGGCACAGGGGGATGGGATACGCAGTATTTT. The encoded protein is CATSRVGTGGWDTQYF.

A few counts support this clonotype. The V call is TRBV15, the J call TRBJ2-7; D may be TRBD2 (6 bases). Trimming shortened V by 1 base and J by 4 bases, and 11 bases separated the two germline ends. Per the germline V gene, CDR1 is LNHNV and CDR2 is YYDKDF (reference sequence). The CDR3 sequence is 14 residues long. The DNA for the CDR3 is TGTGCCACCAGCAGAGGACTAGGAGTGTACGAGCAGTACTTC. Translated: CATSRGLGVYEQYF.

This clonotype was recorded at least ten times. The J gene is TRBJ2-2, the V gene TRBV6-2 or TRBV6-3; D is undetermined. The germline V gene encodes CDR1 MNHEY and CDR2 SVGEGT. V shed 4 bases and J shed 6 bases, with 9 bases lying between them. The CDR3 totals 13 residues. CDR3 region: CASSSTAPGELFF. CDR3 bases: TGTGCCAGCAGTTCAACGGCCCCCGGGGAGCTGTTTTTT.

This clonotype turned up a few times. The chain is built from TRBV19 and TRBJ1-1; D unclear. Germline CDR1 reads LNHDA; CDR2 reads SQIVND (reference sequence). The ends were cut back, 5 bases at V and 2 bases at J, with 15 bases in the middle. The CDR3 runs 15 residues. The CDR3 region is CASSLRAPLNTEAFF. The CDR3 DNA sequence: TGTGCCAGTAGTCTAAGGGCCCCTCTTAACACTGAAGCTTTCTTT.

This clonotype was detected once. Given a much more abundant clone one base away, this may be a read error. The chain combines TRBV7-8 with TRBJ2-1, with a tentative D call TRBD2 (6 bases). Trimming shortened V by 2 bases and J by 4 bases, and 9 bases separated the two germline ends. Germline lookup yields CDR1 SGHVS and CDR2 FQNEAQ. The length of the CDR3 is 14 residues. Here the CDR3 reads CASSLTGEYNEQFF. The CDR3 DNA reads TGTGCCAGCAGCTTAACGGGAGAGTACAATGAGCAGTTCTTC. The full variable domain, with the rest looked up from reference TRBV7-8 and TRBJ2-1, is GAGVSQSPRYKVAKRGQDVALRCDPISGHVSLFWYQQALGQGPEFLTYFQNEAQLDKSGLPSDRFFAERPEGSVSTLKIQRTQQEDSAVYLCASSLTGEYNEQFFGPGTRLTVL.

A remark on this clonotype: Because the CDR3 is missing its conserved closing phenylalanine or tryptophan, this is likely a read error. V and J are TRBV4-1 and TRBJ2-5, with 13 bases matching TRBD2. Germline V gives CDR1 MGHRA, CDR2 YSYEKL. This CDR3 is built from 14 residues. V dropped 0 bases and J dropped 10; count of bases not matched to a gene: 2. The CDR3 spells CASSQDGTSGVQYV. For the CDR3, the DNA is TGCGCCAGCAGCCAAGATGGGACTAGCGGGGTCCAGTACGTC.

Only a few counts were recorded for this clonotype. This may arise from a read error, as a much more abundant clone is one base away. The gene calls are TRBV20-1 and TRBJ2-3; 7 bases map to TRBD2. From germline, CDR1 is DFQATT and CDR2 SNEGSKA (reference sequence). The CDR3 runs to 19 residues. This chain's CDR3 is CSARVRGSGGSASTDTHYF. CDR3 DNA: TGCAGTGCTAGAGTGCGCGGGAGTGGGGGGAGTGCTAGCACAGATACGCACTATTTT.

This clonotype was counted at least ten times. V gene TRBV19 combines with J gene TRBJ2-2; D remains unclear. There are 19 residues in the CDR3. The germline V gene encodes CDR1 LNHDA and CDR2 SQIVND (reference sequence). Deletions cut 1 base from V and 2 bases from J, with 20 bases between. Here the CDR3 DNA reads TGTGCCAGTAGTATAGCTGGGATCTTAGTAGGGTCAAACACCGGGGAGCTGTTTTTT. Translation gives CASSIAGILVGSNTGELFF.

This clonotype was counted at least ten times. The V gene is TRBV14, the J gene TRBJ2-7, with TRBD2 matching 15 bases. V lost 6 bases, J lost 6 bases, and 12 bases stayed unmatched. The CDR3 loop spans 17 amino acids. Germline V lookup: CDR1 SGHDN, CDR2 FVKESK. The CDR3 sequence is CASRPGTSGRPRGEQYF. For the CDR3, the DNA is TGTGCCAGCAGGCCCGGGACTAGCGGGAGGCCTCGGGGCGAGCAGTACTTC.